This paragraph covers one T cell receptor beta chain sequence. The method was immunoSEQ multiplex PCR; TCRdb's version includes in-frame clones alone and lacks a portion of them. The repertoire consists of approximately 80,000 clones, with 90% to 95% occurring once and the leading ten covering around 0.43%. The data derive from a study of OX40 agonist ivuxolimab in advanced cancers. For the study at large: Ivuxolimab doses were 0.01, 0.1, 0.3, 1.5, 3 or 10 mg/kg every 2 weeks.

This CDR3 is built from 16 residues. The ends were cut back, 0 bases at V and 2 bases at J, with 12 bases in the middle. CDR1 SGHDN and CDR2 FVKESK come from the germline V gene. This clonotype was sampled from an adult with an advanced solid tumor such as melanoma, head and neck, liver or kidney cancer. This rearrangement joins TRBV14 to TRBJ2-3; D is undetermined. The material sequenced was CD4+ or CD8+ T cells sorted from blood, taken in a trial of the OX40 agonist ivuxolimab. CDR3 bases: TGTGCCAGCAGCCAAGATCTAAGCATTGACACAGATACGCAGTATTTT. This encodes CASSQDLSIDTDTQYF.